The T cell receptor beta chain described here comes from a study of response to subunit inactivated influenza vaccine. TCRdb used MiXCR to reprocess the RT-PCR reads, holding one entry per CDR3 protein. The sample lists 650,000 to 700,000 distinct CDR3 sequences; 15% to 19% were seen once. Germline assignment: CDR1 KGHDR and CDR2 SFDVKD. With 0 bases removed from V and 4 bases from J, the gap between germline ends came to 11 bases. The CDR3 is made up of 15 amino acids. The sequence was collected from a man aged 50 to 59 who received an inactivated influenza vaccine. Sample: PBMCs from blood, taken 11 to 12 days after vaccination. V gene TRBV24-1 combines with J gene TRBJ1-2; a weak D match, TRBD1 (6 bases). Here the CDR3 reads CATSDLQAGVYGYTF. The CDR3 DNA is TGTGCCACCAGTGATTTGCAGGCAGGGGTCTATGGCTACACCTTC.